Below are 9 T cell receptor beta chains sequenced from a single sample in a study of PD-1 blockade in classical Hodgkin lymphoma. The protocol was immunoSEQ multiplex PCR, while the TCRdb copy is restricted to in-frame clones and leaves out a portion. The sample shows under 20,000 clones, more than 75% of them seen only once. Indicated time point: cycle 4 day 1 (C4D1), after about 6 weeks of nivolumab. Each and every patient relapsed after autologous stem cell transplantation, and patients got differing brentuximab vedotin exposure. The specimen was peripheral blood mononuclear cells (PBMCs), collected before the fourth cycle of nivolumab. The receptors shown here come from a human donor with classical Hodgkin lymphoma.

The chain has TRBV9 and TRBJ2-3, with D possibly matching TRBD2 (6 bases). Per germline, CDR1 SGDLS and CDR2 YYNGEE. The CDR3 has 17 residues. Trimming took 4 bases from V and 0 from J, leaving 18 bases between them. The CDR3 DNA sequence: TGTGCCAGCAGCTTTCGCCTGAGCGGGTATAGCACAGATACGCAGTATTTT. Amino acid sequence: CASSFRLSGYSTDTQYF. The full variable domain, its missing parts supplied by reference TRBV9 and TRBJ2-3, is DSGVTQTPKHLITATGQRVTLRCSPRSGDLSVYWYQQSLDQGLQFLIQYYNGEERAKGNILERFSAQQFPDLHSELNLSSLELGDSALYFCASSFRLSGYSTDTQYFGPGTRLTVL.

Written as DNA, the CDR3 is TGCGCCAGCAGCCAAGAATTTTTTTTACACCACACCGGGGAGCTGTTTTTT. Translation: CASSQEFFLHHTGELFF. This chain joins TRBV4-1 and TRBJ2-2; unclear D gene. The CDR3 contains 17 residues. V was shortened by 0 bases and J by 3 bases, with 14 bases between the two germline ends. CDR1 MGHRA and CDR2 YSYEKL come from the germline V gene.

The rearrangement joins TRBV9 to TRBJ2-6; perhaps D is TRBD1 or TRBD2 (5 bases each). V lost 4 bases and J lost 2, with 13 bases in between. The CDR3 is made up of 16 amino acids. Germline values: CDR1 SGDLS, CDR2 YYNGEE. Here the CDR3 reads CASSSRTLAGANVLTF. The CDR3 nucleotides are TGTGCCAGCAGCTCAAGGACACTAGCTGGGGCCAACGTCCTGACTTTC.

Worth noting for this clone: This specimen includes other DNA sequences encoding the same CDR3. This chain uses TRBV19 with TRBJ1-5, with D perhaps matching TRBD1 (6 bases). CDR3 length: 15 amino acids. Germline CDR1 and CDR2: LNHDA and SQIVND (reference sequence). The germline V and J ends were trimmed by 1 base and 2 bases, with 9 bases remaining between them. The CDR3 DNA reads as TGTGCCAGTAGTATAGGGGAGGGGGGCAATCAGCCCCAGCATTTT. Translating gives CASSIGEGGNQPQHF. The full variable domain, its missing parts supplied by reference TRBV19 and TRBJ1-5, is DGGITQSPKYLFRKEGQNVTLSCEQNLNHDAMYWYRQDPGQGLRLIYYSQIVNDFQKGDIAEGYSVSREKKESFPLTVTSAQKNPTAFYLCASSIGEGGNQPQHFGDGTRLSIL.

This clone was observed a few times. V gene TRBV18 combines with J gene TRBJ2-7; TRBD1 is a possible D gene (5 bases). Trimming left V 3 bases short and J 0 bases short, with 6 bases between. The CDR3 extends over 13 amino acids. Germline CDR1 and CDR2: KGHSH and LQKENI. CDR3 protein: CASSPDISYEQYF. In nucleotides, the CDR3 is TGTGCCAGCTCACCGGACATCTCCTACGAGCAGTACTTC.

The chain combines TRBV6-5 with TRBJ1-3; 7 bases are a match to TRBD1. Looked up from germline, CDR1 is MNHEY and CDR2 is SVGAGI. There are 14 residues in the CDR3. The V gene end was trimmed by 6 bases and the J gene end by 4 bases; junction bases not matched to a gene: 6. DNA of the CDR3: TGTGCCAGCAGCGTGGACAGGACGGGAAACACCATATATTTT. As protein: CASSVDRTGNTIYF.

The genes are TRBV6-6 and TRBJ2-1, with TRBD1 as a possible D gene (5 bases). Trimming stripped 6 bases from V and 8 bases from J, with 14 bases between. CDR1 and CDR2 from the germline V gene are MNHNY and SVGAGI (reference sequence). CDR3 length: 13 residues. The DNA for the CDR3 is TGTGCCAGCAGCCAACCCCCAGGGTATGAGCAGTTCTTC. Translated, it gives CASSQPPGYEQFF.

V gene TRBV23-1 combines with J gene TRBJ1-1; the match to TRBD1 covers 9 bases. TRBV23-1 is designated an ORF whose function remains uncertain. The length of the CDR3 is 16 residues. V shed 7 bases, J shed 11 bases, and the junction held 20 bases outside the gene matches. CDR3 loop: CASIRGKSGQGLPAFF. The CDR3 DNA reads TGCGCCAGCATCCGTGGTAAGTCGGGACAGGGCCTCCCGGCTTTCTTT.

CDR3 DNA: TGCAGCGTCCTACCCCCGGGGGAGACCCAGTACTTC. Protein: CSVLPPGETQYF. V gene TRBV29-1 combines with J gene TRBJ2-5, with TRBD2 as a possible D gene (5 bases). Per the germline V gene, CDR1 is SQVTM and CDR2 is ANQGSEA. The CDR3 contains 12 residues. The V gene lost 6 bases and the J gene lost 5 bases, with 13 bases spanning the gap.